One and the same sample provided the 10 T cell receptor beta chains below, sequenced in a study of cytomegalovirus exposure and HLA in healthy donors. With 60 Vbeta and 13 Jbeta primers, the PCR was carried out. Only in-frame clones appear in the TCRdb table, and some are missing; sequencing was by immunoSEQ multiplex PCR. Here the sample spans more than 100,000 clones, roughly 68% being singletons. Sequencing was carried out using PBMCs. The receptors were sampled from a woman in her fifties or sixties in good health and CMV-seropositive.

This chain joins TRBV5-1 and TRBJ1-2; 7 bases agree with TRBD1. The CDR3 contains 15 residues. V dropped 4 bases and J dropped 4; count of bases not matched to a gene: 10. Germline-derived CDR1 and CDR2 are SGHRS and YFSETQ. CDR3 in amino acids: CASSAGHDRVYGYTF. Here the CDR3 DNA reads TGCGCCAGCAGCGCGGGCCACGACAGGGTCTATGGCTACACCTTC.

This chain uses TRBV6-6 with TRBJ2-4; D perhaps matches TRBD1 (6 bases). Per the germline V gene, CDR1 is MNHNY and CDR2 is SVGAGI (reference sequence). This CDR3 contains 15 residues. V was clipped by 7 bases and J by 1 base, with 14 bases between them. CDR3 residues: CASIDRPGAKNIQYF. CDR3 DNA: TGTGCCAGCATCGACAGGCCCGGGGCCAAAAACATTCAGTACTTC.

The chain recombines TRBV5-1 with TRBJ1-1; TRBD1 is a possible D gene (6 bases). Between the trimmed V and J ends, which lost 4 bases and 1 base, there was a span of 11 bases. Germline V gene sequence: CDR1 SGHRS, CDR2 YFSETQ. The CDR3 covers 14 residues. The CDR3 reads CASSPTGTNTEAFF. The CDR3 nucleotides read TGCGCCAGCAGCCCGACAGGTACGAACACTGAAGCTTTCTTT.

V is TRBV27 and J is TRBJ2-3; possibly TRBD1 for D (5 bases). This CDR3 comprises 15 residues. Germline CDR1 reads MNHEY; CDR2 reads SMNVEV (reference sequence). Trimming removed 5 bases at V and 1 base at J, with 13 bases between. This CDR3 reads CASSLAWGRTDTQYF. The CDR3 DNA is TGTGCCAGCAGTCTCGCGTGGGGCCGCACAGATACGCAGTATTTT.

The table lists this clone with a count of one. CDR3 sequence: CASRSSLGHNDYTF. The CDR3 nucleotides are TGCGCCAGCAGGTCCAGTCTCGGACACAACGACTACACCTTC. This sequence joins TRBV5-1 and TRBJ1-2; D perhaps matches TRBD1 (5 bases). This CDR3 is 14 amino acids long. The V gene's germline CDR1 is SGHRS and CDR2 YFSETQ. V was pared by 5 bases and J by 10 bases, with 21 bases between.

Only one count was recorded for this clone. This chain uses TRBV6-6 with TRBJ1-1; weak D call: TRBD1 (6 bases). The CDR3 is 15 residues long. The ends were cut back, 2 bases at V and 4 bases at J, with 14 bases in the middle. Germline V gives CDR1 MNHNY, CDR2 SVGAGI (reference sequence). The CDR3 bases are TGTGCCAGCAGTTACGCACAGGGTGGGATCACTGAAGCTTTCTTT. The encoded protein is CASSYAQGGITEAFF.

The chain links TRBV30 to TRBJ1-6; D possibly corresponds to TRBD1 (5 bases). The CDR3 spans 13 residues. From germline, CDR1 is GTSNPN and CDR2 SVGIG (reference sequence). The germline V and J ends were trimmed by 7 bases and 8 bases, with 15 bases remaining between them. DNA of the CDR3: TGTGCCTACCAGAAATCGGGGGATTCACCCCTCCACTTT. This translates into CAYQKSGDSPLHF.

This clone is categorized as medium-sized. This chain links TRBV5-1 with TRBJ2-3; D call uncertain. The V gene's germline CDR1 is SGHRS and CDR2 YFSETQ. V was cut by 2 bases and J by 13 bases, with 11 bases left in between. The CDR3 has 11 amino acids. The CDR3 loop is CASSFYYREYF. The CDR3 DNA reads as TGCGCCAGCAGCTTTTACTACCGCGAGTATTTT.

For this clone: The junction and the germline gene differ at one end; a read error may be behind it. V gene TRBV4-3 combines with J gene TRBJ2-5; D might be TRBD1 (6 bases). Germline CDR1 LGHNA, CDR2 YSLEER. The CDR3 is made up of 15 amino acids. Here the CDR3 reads CASSKEGHPGETQYF. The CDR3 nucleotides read TGCGCCAGCAGCAAAGAGGGACACCCCGGGGAGACCCAGTACTTC.

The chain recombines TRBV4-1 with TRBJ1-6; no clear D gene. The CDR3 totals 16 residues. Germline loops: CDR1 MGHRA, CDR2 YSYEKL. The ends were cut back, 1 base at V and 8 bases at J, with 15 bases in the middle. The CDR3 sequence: CASSQGPGDSDSPLHF. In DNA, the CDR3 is TGCGCCAGCAGCCAAGGGCCGGGAGACTCGGATTCACCCCTCCACTTT.